This T cell receptor beta chain derives from a study of OX40 agonist ivuxolimab in advanced cancers. The overall study: Partial responses were observed in three patients, of whom one had hepatocellular carcinoma and two had cutaneous melanoma.

Remarks on this clone: Its antigen is unknown.

Measured with immunoSEQ multiplex PCR; TCRdb has only the in-frame clones, and not every one. The sample contains around 74,000 clones, approximately 89% of which appear only once. General study points: It was not determined which antigens were specifically recognized by the peripheral T cells that had undergone clonal expansion. Partial responders treated at 0.1-3.0 mg/kg exhibited clonal expansion among the lowest measured.

CDR1 is SGHRS and CDR2 is YFSETQ in the germline V gene. Trimming pared 3 bases from V and 3 bases from J, leaving 8 bases between. This CDR3 spans 13 amino acids. The TCR comes from an adult with an advanced solid tumor such as melanoma, head and neck, liver or kidney cancer. Material: CD4+ or CD8+ T cells sorted from blood, obtained in a trial of the OX40 agonist ivuxolimab. This chain joins TRBV5-1 and TRBJ2-3, with a tentative D call TRBD1 (5 bases). This CDR3 is CASSWAGTDTQYF. As DNA, the CDR3 is TGCGCCAGCAGCTGGGCAGGGACAGATACGCAGTATTTT. Full variable domain (remainder filled in from reference TRBV5-1 and TRBJ2-3): KAGVTQTPRYLIKTRGQQVTLSCSPISGHRSVSWYQQTPGQGLQFLFEYFSETQRNKGNFPGRFSGRQFSNSRSEMNVSTLELGDSALYLCASSWAGTDTQYFGPGTRLTVL.